Sequencing of this T cell receptor beta chain was carried out in a study of pediatric ulcerative colitis. Study-level points and caveats: Compared with controls, ulcerative colitis showed greater blood-rectum clone sharing.

On this clone: Its antigen is not known.

This was a survey-level run. Some clones are missing from TCRdb's copy, which holds only in-frame ones; the method was immunoSEQ multiplex PCR. The table records about 60,000 clones, 80% to 90% of them present only once. This clonotype was obtained from a boy aged 5-17 years who was a control in a study of pediatric ulcerative colitis. Sequencing input: blood.

The CDR3 nucleotides read TGTGCCAGCAGTTTCTCAGGGGAAGCTTTCTTT. Its protein is CASSFSGEAFF. The V and J genes are TRBV28 and TRBJ1-1, with D possibly being TRBD1 (5 bases). There are 11 residues in the CDR3. Trimming removed 3 bases at V and 8 bases at J, with 7 bases between. From germline, CDR1 is MDHEN and CDR2 SYDVKM.